This entry describes one TCR beta chain. The sample is drawn from a study of blood T cell repertoires in COVID-19. About the research overall: Sites across the United States, Italy and Spain contributed samples from acute and convalescent COVID-19.

Methods used by the authors: From reference gene primer amplification, estimates of nucleated cell counts were derived. Assay used: immunoSEQ multiplex PCR; TCRdb lists only in-frame clones, some missing. The DNA gave D and trimming, while V, J and clone size come from that table. This sample yields 350,000 to 400,000 clones, of which about 88% are seen a single time; roughly 1.2% belongs to the top ten. Participants were aged about 18 to 89 years from about two dozen US areas. Clinical histories supplied by participants themselves formed the basis of cohort assignment. CDR1 is SEHNR and CDR2 is FQNEAQ in the germline V gene (reference sequence). Trimming took 1 base from V and 3 from J, leaving 15 bases between them. This CDR3 comprises 16 residues.

Sequenced: PBMCs or T cells enriched from blood (not recorded which). V and J are TRBV7-9 and TRBJ1-1; the D gene is possibly TRBD1 (6 bases). The TCR comes from a woman under 30 who had recovered from COVID-19. The CDR3 DNA reads TGTGCCAGCAGCTTAGTTGGCAGGGGCCAGGACACTGAAGCTTTCTTT. Translated: CASSLVGRGQDTEAFF.